The 2 T cell receptor beta chains presented below share a single source sample, sequenced in a study of blood T cell repertoires in COVID-19. TCRdb keeps only in-frame clones here, not all; method: immunoSEQ multiplex PCR. Of fewer than 70,000 clones detected, roughly 87% appear once; the ten largest clones hold 7.8%. The sample taken for sequencing was peripheral blood. These receptors all stem from a man in his fifties or sixties with active COVID-19.

The chain employs TRBV24-1 and TRBJ2-7, with 9 nucleotides matching TRBD1. CDR1 is KGHDR, CDR2 SFDVKD, per germline. V lost 6 bases, J lost 5 bases, and 10 bases stayed unmatched. This CDR3 is built from 15 residues. The CDR3 region is CATSIIGTGTNEQYF. In nucleotides, the CDR3 is TGTGCCACCAGTATCATCGGGACAGGGACCAACGAGCAGTACTTC.

This chain connects TRBV5-4 to TRBJ1-1, with 7 positions matching TRBD1. Germline V lookup: CDR1 SGHNT, CDR2 YYREEE (reference sequence). There are 14 residues in the CDR3. J gave up 2 bases and V 4 bases, and 5 bases lay outside the gene matches. The CDR3 sequence: CASSVTGTNTEAFF. Here the CDR3 DNA reads TGTGCCAGCAGCGTGACAGGGACCAACACTGAAGCTTTCTTT.